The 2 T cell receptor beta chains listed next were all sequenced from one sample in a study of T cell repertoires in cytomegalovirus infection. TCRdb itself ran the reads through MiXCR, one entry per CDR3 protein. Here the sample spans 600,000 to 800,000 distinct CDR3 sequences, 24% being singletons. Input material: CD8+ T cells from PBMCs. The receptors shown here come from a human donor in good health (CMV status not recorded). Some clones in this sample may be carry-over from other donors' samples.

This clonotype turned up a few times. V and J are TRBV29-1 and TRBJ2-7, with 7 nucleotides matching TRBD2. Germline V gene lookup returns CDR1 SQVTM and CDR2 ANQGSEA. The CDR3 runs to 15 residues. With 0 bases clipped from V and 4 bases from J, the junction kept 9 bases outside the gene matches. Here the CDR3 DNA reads TGCAGCGTTGAAGATGCCAGGGAGGGGCGGTACGAGCAGTACGTC. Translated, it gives CSVEDAREGRYEQYV.

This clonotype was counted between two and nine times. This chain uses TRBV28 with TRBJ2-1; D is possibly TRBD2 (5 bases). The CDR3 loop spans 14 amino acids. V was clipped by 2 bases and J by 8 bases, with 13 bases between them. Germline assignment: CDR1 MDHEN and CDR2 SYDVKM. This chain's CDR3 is CASSLRGPAHEQFF. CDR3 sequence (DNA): TGTGCCAGCAGTTTACGGGGTCCCGCCCATGAGCAGTTCTTC.